These T cell receptor beta chains were read from a single sample in a study of T cell responses to AZD1222 COVID-19 vaccine. Generated by immunoSEQ multiplex PCR, the TCRdb table keeps only in-frame clones and is missing some. The table records under 150,000 clones, approximately 94% of them present only once. Sequencing used peripheral blood, obtained on day 0 of AZD1222 vaccination. These receptors all come from an adult in good health. Each CDR3 is given with its conserved first and last residue. A D gene is named only where the DNA matches it firmly. Some rows have no size entry. The others give once, few or many, or a class for an expanded clone.

clone size: NA
D gene: NA
J gene: TRBJ2-3
V gene: TRBV7-2
CDR3 DNA: TGTGCCAGCAGCTTAGCGGGGGGTAGCACAGATACGCAGTATTTT
CDR3 protein: CASSLAGGSTDTQYF

clone size: NA
D gene: TRBD2
J gene: TRBJ2-7
V gene: TRBV7-8
CDR3 DNA: TGTGCCAGCAGCCCAGTTGGTCCAGCGGGAGGGCAGTACTTC
CDR3 protein: CASSPVGPAGGQYF

clone size: NA
D gene: NA
J gene: TRBJ1-1
V gene: TRBV29-1
CDR3 DNA: TGCAGCGTTGACTGGAACACTGAAGCTTTCTTT
CDR3 protein: CSVDWNTEAFF

clone size: NA
D gene: NA
J gene: TRBJ1-2
V gene: TRBV5-1
CDR3 DNA: TGCGCCAGCAGCTTGGTCGGGGATGGGTATGGCTACACCTTC
CDR3 protein: CASSLVGDGYGYTF

clone size: NA
D gene: NA
J gene: TRBJ1-1
V gene: TRBV27
CDR3 DNA: TGTGCCAGCACCCCCGCTGGGGTTGGCACTGAAGCTTTCTTT
CDR3 protein: CASTPAGVGTEAFF

clone size: NA
D gene: TRBD2
J gene: TRBJ2-1
V gene: TRBV15
CDR3 DNA: TGTGCCACCAGCAGAGATAGGGGAGGGATCGATGAGCAGTTCTTC
CDR3 protein: CATSRDRGGIDEQFF

clone size: NA
D gene: NA
J gene: TRBJ2-3
V gene: TRBV6-2/TRBV6-3
CDR3 DNA: TGTGCCAGCAGTTACTTCGTGGTAGGTGATGATACAGATACGCAGTATTTT
CDR3 protein: CASSYFVVGDDTDTQYF

clone size: NA
D gene: NA
J gene: TRBJ2-5
V gene: TRBV10-3
CDR3 DNA: TGTGCCATCAGTGTAGGGGAGACCCAGTACTTC
CDR3 protein: CAISVGETQYF

clone size: NA
D gene: NA
J gene: TRBJ2-3
V gene: TRBV10-3
CDR3 DNA: TGTGCCATCAGTGATTCGGACTACACCACAGATACGCAGTATTTT
CDR3 protein: CAISDSDYTTDTQYF

clone size: NA
D gene: NA
J gene: TRBJ2-5
V gene: TRBV5-1
CDR3 DNA: TGCGCCAGCAGATCGGACAGTAACCAAGAGACCCAGTACTTC
CDR3 protein: CASRSDSNQETQYF

clone size: NA
D gene: NA
J gene: TRBJ2-3
V gene: TRBV5-1
CDR3 DNA: TGCGCCAGCAGCTGGGAACTACAGCCAGATACGCAGTATTTT
CDR3 protein: CASSWELQPDTQYF

clone size: NA
D gene: NA
J gene: TRBJ1-5
V gene: TRBV6-1
CDR3 DNA: TGTGCCAGCAGTGAAACTCTGGGCAGGGGTTCTAATAGCAATCAGCCCCAGCATTTT
CDR3 protein: CASSETLGRGSNSNQPQHF

clone size: once
D gene: NA
J gene: TRBJ1-1
V gene: TRBV7-9
CDR3 DNA: TGTGCCAGCATTCCTGGGGTGTTGAGAACAACGAACACTGAAGCTTTCTTT
CDR3 protein: CASIPGVLRTTNTEAFF

clone size: NA
D gene: NA
J gene: TRBJ2-5
V gene: TRBV27
CDR3 DNA: TGTGCCAGCAGTCCTTATTTTCGAGAGACCCAGTACTTC
CDR3 protein: CASSPYFRETQYF